This T cell receptor (beta chain) was observed in a study of T-cell reconstitution after alpha-beta-depleted transplantation in children (dated by TCRdb to 2016 to 2018). Study-wide context: T-cell immune reconstitution after TCRalphabeta/CD19-depleted allogeneic hematopoietic cell transplantation in children was quantitatively tracked in the study by means of TCR repertoire profiling.

Per the publication, the treatment or condition label means: allogeneic hematopoietic cell transplantation with graft depleted of TCRalphabeta T cells and CD19 B cells. The children who served as transplant recipients had been given grafts of TCRalphabeta/CD19-depleted allogeneic hematopoietic cells. Concerning this clonotype itself: Its antigen is currently not known. Base qualities are not recorded, but no much larger clone differs from it by a single base.

The library relied on PCR. For sequencing, an Illumina HiSeq 2500 was employed. TCR library preparation used molecular barcoding, with unique molecular identifiers applied to normalize quantification of the TCRbeta repertoire. TCRdb reprocessed the public reads (quality trimming at Q25 with fastp, clone calling with MiXCR) and kept in-frame beta chains. Duplicate CDR3 protein sequences are folded into a single record with the most common DNA and genes. This sample comprises about 830,000 distinct CDR3 sequences, about 15% of them detected only once. In total, the top ten clones hold approximately 5% of the sample. Spanning cysteine to phenylalanine, the CDR3 consists of 11 amino acids. Left in the record is the CDR3 DNA by itself, 33 bases read in frame from the first base. Study-wide conclusions, independent of this receptor: Over subsequent months, a decline in hyperexpanded clone frequencies was noted, and after one year, T-cell counts and TCRbeta diversity were mostly ascribed to newly produced T cells. The apparently early recovery of alphabetaT-cell counts about two months after transplant reportedly depended on only several hundred rapidly expanded clones that came from non-depleted graft cells. The high TCRbeta diversity at day 60 in some patients was ascribed to recipient T cells and intrathymic progenitors that had survived conditioning.

The sample here was PBMCs, mostly from graft donor cells, taken 360 days after TCRalphabeta/CD19-depleted stem cell transplant. The chain is made from TRBV21-1 and TRBJ2-7; TRBD1 reflects the table's D call only, with no check against the DNA. TRBV21-1 is described as a pseudogene. This clonotype was obtained from a male patient under 18 who had a stem cell transplant for acute lymphoblastic leukemia, so the T cells may come from the graft donor. The DNA sequence is as follows: TGCCCGGGAGACCCCTCCTACGAGCAGTACTTC. This sequence encodes CPGDPSYEQYF.